This T cell receptor (beta chain) was sequenced for a study of beta chain features in type 1 diabetes. There are a few counts of this clone. The antigen is not known. V lost 3 bases and J 3 bases, leaving 10 bases between the germline ends. The CDR3 has 14 residues. From germline, CDR1 is SGDLS and CDR2 YYNGEE. The study's findings and limits: Researchers could not determine here whether HLA type influences TCRB rearrangement. Type 1 diabetes patients had VDJ junctions that carried fewer insertions and more deletions.

The authors reverse transcribed all of the isolated RNA, so sequencing captured expressed TCRB transcripts. The data were produced by immunoSEQ multiplex PCR, yet TCRdb's version contains in-frame clones alone and is incomplete. Of almost 250,000 clones in the sample, 12% to 15% were seen once. This clonotype was obtained from a woman aged 40 to 50 in good health. The sequencing input was naive CD4+ T cells from blood. This chain joins TRBV9 and TRBJ1-5, with D possibly being TRBD1 (6 bases). The CDR3 region is CASSEGDTNQPQHF. Written as DNA, the CDR3 is TGTGCCAGCAGCGAGGGGGACACCAATCAGCCCCAGCATTTT. The full variable domain, its missing parts supplied by reference TRBV9 and TRBJ1-5, is DSGVTQTPKHLITATGQRVTLRCSPRSGDLSVYWYQQSLDQGLQFLIQYYNGEERAKGNILERFSAQQFPDLHSELNLSSLELGDSALYFCASSEGDTNQPQHFGDGTRLSIL.